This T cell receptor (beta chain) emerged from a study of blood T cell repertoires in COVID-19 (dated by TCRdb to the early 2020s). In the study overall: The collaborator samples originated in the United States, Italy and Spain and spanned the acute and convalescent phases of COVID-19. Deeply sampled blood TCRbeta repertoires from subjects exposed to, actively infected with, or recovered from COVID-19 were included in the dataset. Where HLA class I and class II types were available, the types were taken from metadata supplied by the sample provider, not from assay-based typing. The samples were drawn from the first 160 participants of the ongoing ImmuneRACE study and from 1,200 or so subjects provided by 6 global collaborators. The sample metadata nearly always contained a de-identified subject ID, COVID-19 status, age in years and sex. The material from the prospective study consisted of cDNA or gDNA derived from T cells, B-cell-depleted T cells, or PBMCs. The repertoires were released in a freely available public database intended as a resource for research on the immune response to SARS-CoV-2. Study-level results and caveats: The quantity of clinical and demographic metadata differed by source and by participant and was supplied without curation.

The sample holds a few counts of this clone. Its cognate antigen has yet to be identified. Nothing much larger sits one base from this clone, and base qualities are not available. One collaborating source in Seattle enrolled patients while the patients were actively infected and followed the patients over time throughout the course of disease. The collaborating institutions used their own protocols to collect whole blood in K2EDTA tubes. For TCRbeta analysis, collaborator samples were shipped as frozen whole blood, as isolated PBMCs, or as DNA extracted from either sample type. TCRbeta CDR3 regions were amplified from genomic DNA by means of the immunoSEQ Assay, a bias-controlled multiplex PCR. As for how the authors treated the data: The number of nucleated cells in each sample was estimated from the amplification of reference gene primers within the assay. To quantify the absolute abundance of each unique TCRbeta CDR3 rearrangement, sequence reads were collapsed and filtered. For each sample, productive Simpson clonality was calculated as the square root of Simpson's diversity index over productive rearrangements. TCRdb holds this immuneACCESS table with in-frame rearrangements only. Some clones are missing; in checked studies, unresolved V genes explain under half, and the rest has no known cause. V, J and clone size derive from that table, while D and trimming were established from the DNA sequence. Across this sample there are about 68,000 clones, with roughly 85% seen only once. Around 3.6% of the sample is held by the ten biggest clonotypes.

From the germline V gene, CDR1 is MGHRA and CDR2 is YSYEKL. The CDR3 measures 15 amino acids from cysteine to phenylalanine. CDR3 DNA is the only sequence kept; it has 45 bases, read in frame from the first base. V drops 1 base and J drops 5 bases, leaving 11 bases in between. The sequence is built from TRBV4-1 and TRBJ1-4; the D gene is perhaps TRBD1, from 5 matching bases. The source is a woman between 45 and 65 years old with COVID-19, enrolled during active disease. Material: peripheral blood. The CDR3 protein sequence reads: CASSQVSGMNEKLFF. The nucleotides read TGCGCCAGCAGCCAAGTTTCAGGGATGAATGAAAAACTGTTTTTT.